The present T cell receptor (beta chain) was sequenced within a study of blood T cell repertoires in COVID-19. With 1 base removed from V and 6 bases from J, the gap between germline ends came to 14 bases. From germline, CDR1 is LGHDT and CDR2 YNNKEL (reference sequence). The CDR3 consists of 15 residues. Original methodology: Estimation of nucleated cell counts relied on the amplification of reference gene primers. Libraries were prepared by immunoSEQ multiplex PCR; TCRdb keeps only in-frame clonotypes and omits some of them. The D gene and trimming were derived from the DNA, and the V and J assignments and clone size from that table. The table includes some 240,000 clones, roughly 86% detected once.

The sequence came from a woman aged 40 to 50 with acute COVID-19. The sequenced sample consisted of PBMCs or T cells enriched from blood (not recorded which). V is TRBV3-1 (or the pseudogene TRBV3-2) and J is TRBJ2-3; TRBD2 is a possible D gene (6 bases). CDR3 amino acids: CASSQGGGRADTQYF. The CDR3 coding sequence is TGTGCCAGCAGCCAAGGGGGAGGTAGGGCGGATACGCAGTATTTT.